This T cell receptor (beta chain) comes out of a study of blood T cells in healthy people across ages. Study results and limitations: It was found that TCR beta diversity correlated strongly with the percentage of naive T cells. Across the age range, TCR beta diversity per million T cells fell in a roughly linear way.

Note on this clonotype: Its matching antigen is unknown.

CDR1 SGHNT and CDR2 YENEEA come from the germline V gene. CDR3 length: 17 amino acids. J was trimmed by 3 bases and V by 5 bases; bases with no gene match: 7. It was with a sample-barcoded 5' primer and a J-beta primer mix that a second PCR of about 6 to 12 cycles was run. TCRdb reprocessed the 5' RACE reads with MiXCR, giving one entry per CDR3 protein. The sample lists roughly 930,000 distinct CDR3 sequences; 45% to 50% were seen once. The TCR was taken from a man aged 25 to 40 in good health. Material for sequencing was blood. The J gene is TRBJ2-5, the V gene TRBV11-3; 15 bases map to TRBD2. The CDR3 nucleotides are TGTGCCAGCAGCCCGGGACTAGCGGGGGGAAACGAAGAGACCCAGTACTTC. This gives the protein CASSPGLAGGNEETQYF.